The clone carrying this TCR beta chain came up many times. Its antigen is undetermined. RNA transcripts provided the source from which TCR beta CDR3 regions were amplified. The HTBI primer set drove a first-round RT-PCR of the TCR CDR3. TCRdb re-called the multiplex PCR reads through MiXCR, storing one row per CDR3 protein. The sample shows fewer than 600,000 distinct CDR3 sequences, less than 15% of them seen only once. Together with thyroid ultrasound, orbital computed tomography, serum thyroxine and TRAb, clinical symptoms were used for diagnoses. Fresh peripheral blood, 8 to 10 ml, was the source of the PBMCs. The sample originates from a study of T cells in Graves' hyperthyroidism and ophthalmopathy. Whole-study findings and limits: The majority of expanded thyroid clonotypes above 0.001 also appeared in blood.

The receptor was derived from a woman between 40 and 55 years old with Graves' hyperthyroidism. The sequenced material came from blood.

The CDR3 loop reads CASSLARWLAGPPSTDTQYF. The CDR3 region has the DNA TGTGCCAGCAGTTTAGCAAGGTGGCTAGCGGGGCCACCTAGCACAGATACGCAGTATTTT. V and J are TRBV12-3 or TRBV12-4 and TRBJ2-3; 9 bases are a match to TRBD2. The V gene end was trimmed by 0 bases and the J gene end by 0 bases; junction bases not matched to a gene: 13. CDR3 length equals 20 residues.